This T cell receptor (beta chain) derives from a study of cytomegalovirus exposure and HLA in healthy donors. The overall study: Early on, a data release was issued that held 80 million to 90 million unique TCRs from HLA-typed donors.

Study-wide results and limits: Later genetic work tied a missense DCLRE1C variant to beta-chain V and J trimming. Associated with HLA alleles at 0.05 false discovery rate in a later analysis were 16,951 TCR beta sequences.

Trimming cost V 4 bases and J 6 bases; bases outside gene matches: 4. This CDR3 is built from 12 residues. Germline-derived CDR1 and CDR2 are SGHRS and YFSETQ. Regarding this clone: Its specificity is not known.

The PCR used 60 Vbeta and 13 Jbeta primers. Method: immunoSEQ multiplex PCR; TCRdb's copy keeps in-frame clones and lacks some. The table has around 95,000 clones, around four fifths seen once. The chain combines TRBV5-1 with TRBJ2-7, with 7 bases matching TRBD1. The clonotype comes from a woman between 35 and 50 years old in good health and CMV-seropositive. The sequencing sample was made of PBMCs. In nucleotides, the CDR3 is TGCGCCAGCAGCGCGCAGGGGGTCGAGCAGTACTTC. Translating it yields CASSAQGVEQYF. The full variable domain, its missing parts supplied by reference TRBV5-1 and TRBJ2-7, is KAGVTQTPRYLIKTRGQQVTLSCSPISGHRSVSWYQQTPGQGLQFLFEYFSETQRNKGNFPGRFSGRQFSNSRSEMNVSTLELGDSALYLCASSAQGVEQYFGPGTRLTVT.